These T cell receptor beta chains were read from a single sample in a study of shared clonotypes between healthy human individuals. Libraries were prepared by immunoSEQ multiplex PCR; TCRdb keeps only in-frame clonotypes and omits some of them. The table has over a million clones, 78% seen once; the top ten hold roughly 0.57%. Sequenced: memory CD4+ T cells from PBMCs. The source is a man aged 18 to 29 in good health. Some clones in this sample may be carry-over from other donors' samples. Each CDR3 is given with its conserved first and last residue. The D gene is left open where the match is weak. Clone size is not always given. Where it is, it says once, few, many or a class for expanded clones.

abundance | d_gene | j_gene | v_gene | CDR3nt | CDR3aa
NA | NA | TRBJ1-6 | TRBV11-2 | TGTGCCAGCAGCTTAGTGTCGGGACCGTCCTCACCACCCCTCCACTTT | CASSLVSGPSSPPLHF
NA | NA | TRBJ1-5 | TRBV30 | TGTGCCTGGAGCCGACCGGTCGCCCTCGGGGGCAATCAGCCCCAGCATTTT | CAWSRPVALGGNQPQHF
few | TRBD2 | TRBJ2-7 | TRBV27 | TGTGCCAGCAGTTTACGAGCGGGAGGGCCCTACGAGCAGTACTTC | CASSLRAGGPYEQYF
few | TRBD1 | TRBJ2-7 | TRBV6-1 | TGTGCCAGCAGTGGGGGCCGGGACAGGAAACCCTACGAGCAGTACTTC | CASSGGRDRKPYEQYF
NA | NA | TRBJ1-1 | TRBV7-9 | TGTGCCAGCAGGGTATCGGCATCCGCGAACACTGAAGCTTTCTTT | CASRVSASANTEAFF
NA | NA | TRBJ2-7 | TRBV7-9 | TGTGCCAGCAGCCTTGGGGCCGGGTACTACGAGCAGTACTTC | CASSLGAGYYEQYF
NA | NA | TRBJ2-2 | TRBV6-5 | TGTGCCTGCCAGGCTCAGTCGAACACCGGGGAGCTGTTTTTT | CACQAQSNTGELFF
NA | TRBD1 | TRBJ2-7 | TRBV18 | TGTGCCAGCTCACCACCAGGACAGGGGGGCAACGAGCAGTACTTC | CASSPPGQGGNEQYF
NA | TRBD2 | TRBJ2-1 | TRBV6-4 | TGTGCCAGCAGTGACGGGCCGGGGGGGTACAATGAGCAGTTCTTC | CASSDGPGGYNEQFF
once | NA | TRBJ1-4 | TRBV13 | TGTGCCAGCACCTGGGGAGGGAGGGTAGGAGAAAAACTGTTTTTT | CASTWGGRVGEKLFF
NA | NA | TRBJ1-4 | TRBV10-3 | TGTGCCACCCGGGACGGAAATGAAAAACTGTTTTTT | CATRDGNEKLFF
NA | NA | TRBJ2-3 | TRBV7-2 | TGTGCCAGCAGCTTGTTTGCGGCGCTCACAGATACGCAGTATTTT | CASSLFAALTDTQYF
NA | NA | TRBJ1-1 | TRBV7-6 | TGTGCCAGCAGCTCGCAATTCACTGAAGCTTTCTTT | CASSSQFTEAFF
NA | NA | TRBJ2-7 | TRBV28 | TGTGCCAGCGCTCCCCAGGGGTCCAGTGGGGAGCAGTACTTC | CASAPQGSSGEQYF
once | NA | TRBJ2-5 | TRBV6-1 | TGTGCCAGCAGTGAAGACAGGAACGATGAGACCCAGTACTTC | CASSEDRNDETQYF
NA | NA | TRBJ1-3 | TRBV28 | TGTGCCAGCAGTTTAGGTCTGGGAAACACCATATATTTT | CASSLGLGNTIYF
NA | NA | TRBJ2-7 | TRBV11-2 | TGTGCCAGCAGCTCGCAAGCGGGCGGCCCCTACGAGCAGTACTTC | CASSSQAGGPYEQYF
NA | TRBD1 | TRBJ2-3 | TRBV5-6 | TGTGCCAGCAGCTTGGGACAGGGTAGCACAGATACGCAGTATTTT | CASSLGQGSTDTQYF
NA | NA | TRBJ2-7 | TRBV4-1 | TGCGCCAGCAGCCAAGATGTCAGCGGAGGACCCTCAAGGGAGCAGTACTTC | CASSQDVSGGPSREQYF
many | TRBD2 | TRBJ2-1 | TRBV5-1 | TGCGCCAGCAGCACTGTAAAGGGACTAGCGGGAGGGAGCTCCTACAATGAGCAGTTCTTC | CASSTVKGLAGGSSYNEQFF
NA | NA | TRBJ2-7 | TRBV4-2 | TGTGCCAGCAGTTCAGGCGCCGGGGCCGCCTACGAGCAGTACTTC | CASSSGAGAAYEQYF
NA | NA | TRBJ2-5 | TRBV11-3 | TGTGCCAGCAGCTCGGAAGAGGAGACCCAGTACTTC | CASSSEEETQYF
NA | NA | TRBJ2-5 | TRBV11-3 | TGTGCCAGCAGCACTACAGGGGAGGTGGAGACCCAGTACTTC | CASSTTGEVETQYF
few | NA | TRBJ2-7 | TRBV4-3 | TGCGCCAGCAGCCGAGATGCTAGCGGGACAGGCTACGAGCAGTACTTC | CASSRDASGTGYEQYF
NA | NA | TRBJ2-1 | TRBV28 | TGTGCCAGCTGGACCGGGACCTCATCGGGTGAGCAGTTCTTC | CASWTGTSSGEQFF
NA | NA | TRBJ1-4 | TRBV5-1 | TGCGCCAGCAGCTTAAAGTCTAGAGACGAAAAACTGTTTTTT | CASSLKSRDEKLFF
few | NA | TRBJ1-2 | TRBV20-1 | TGCAGTGCTCGGGATGACTATGGCTACACCTTC | CSARDDYGYTF
NA | NA | TRBJ1-1 | TRBV19 | TGTGCCAGTAGTATCGTACGGAACACTGAAGCTTTCTTT | CASSIVRNTEAFF
NA | NA | TRBJ2-3 | TRBV9 | TGTGCCAGCAGCTTAAGCAGACAGGCAGATACGCAGTATTTT | CASSLSRQADTQYF
NA | NA | TRBJ2-2 | TRBV6-5 | TGTGCCAGCAGCCCCAGGTTCACCGGGGAGCTGTTTTTT | CASSPRFTGELFF
NA | NA | TRBJ2-7 | TRBV6-1 | TGTGCCAGCATTGGCCCGGGGTCGCGCGAGCAGTACTTC | CASIGPGSREQYF
once | TRBD1 | TRBJ1-1 | TRBV28 | TGTGCCAGCAGACTTCTCCCGGGACAGGGCATCACTGAAGCTTTCTTT | CASRLLPGQGITEAFF
NA | NA | TRBJ2-2 | TRBV18 | TGTGCCAGCTCACCGACCCACAAGATCACCGGGGAGCTGTTTTTT | CASSPTHKITGELFF
NA | NA | TRBJ1-2 | TRBV15 | TGTGCCACCAGCCAGGACACTAACTATGGCTACACCTTC | CATSQDTNYGYTF
NA | NA | TRBJ1-2 | TRBV30 | TGTGCCTGGAGTGCCCTAGTGGTGGGTTCGAACTATGGCTACACCTTC | CAWSALVVGSNYGYTF
NA | TRBD1 | TRBJ2-3 | TRBV11-3 | TGTGCCAGCAGCTTAGGGGACAGGGTCCTCACAGATACGCAGTATTTT | CASSLGDRVLTDTQYF
NA | TRBD1 | TRBJ2-7 | TRBV9 | TGTGCCAGCAGCCTCACGGGACAGGGCTACGAGCAGTACTTC | CASSLTGQGYEQYF
NA | NA | TRBJ2-7 | TRBV19 | TGTGCCAGTCGGACTCAGGACGGGTCCCGCCACGAGCAGTACTTC | CASRTQDGSRHEQYF
NA | NA | TRBJ1-5 | TRBV19 | TGTGCCAGTAGTAATCCGGGGGACGGCCAGCCCCAGCATTTT | CASSNPGDGQPQHF
NA | NA | TRBJ2-7 | TRBV6-1 | TGTGCCAGCAGTGAGGCTCAACACCCCTCCTACGAGCAGTACTTC | CASSEAQHPSYEQYF
NA | NA | TRBJ1-5 | TRBV28 | TGTGCCAGCAGTTTCGGGGTTGAACAGCCCCAGCATTTT | CASSFGVEQPQHF
once | NA | TRBJ2-2 | TRBV5-6 | TGTGCCAGCAGCGAGGTAAACACCGGGGAGCTGTTTTTT | CASSEVNTGELFF
NA | TRBD1 | TRBJ1-2 | TRBV7-3 | TGTGCCAGCAGCTTAAGACAGGGAAGTGGCTACACCTTC | CASSLRQGSGYTF
NA | TRBD2 | TRBJ2-5 | TRBV28 | TGTGCCAGCAAGGGGACTAGCGGGAGTAGAGAGACCCAGTACTTC | CASKGTSGSRETQYF
NA | NA | TRBJ2-3 | TRBV7-2 | TGTGCCAGCAGCTTACGGGGGACTTCCCAAGATACGCAGTATTTT | CASSLRGTSQDTQYF
NA | NA | TRBJ1-1 | TRBV7-2 | TGTGCCAGCACCCTGGGGGGGGGCAGCCGCATGAACACTGAAGCTTTCTTT | CASTLGGGSRMNTEAFF
NA | TRBD1 | TRBJ2-7 | TRBV27 | TGTGCCAGCAGTGGGAGATCGACCAGGGGGCTCTACGAGCAGTACTTC | CASSGRSTRGLYEQYF
few | TRBD1 | TRBJ2-1 | TRBV27 | TGTGCCAGCAGTTTAATTAAGGGGGCGCGGTCCCACTACAATGAGCAGTTCTTC | CASSLIKGARSHYNEQFF
NA | NA | TRBJ1-4 | TRBV6-5 | TGTGCCAGCAGCTCTCCGGGTAATGAAAAACTGTTTTTT | CASSSPGNEKLFF
NA | TRBD2 | TRBJ2-7 | TRBV2 | TGTGCCAGCAGTGGGACTAGCGGGTTAGCCTACGAGCAGTACTTC | CASSGTSGLAYEQYF